The 20 T cell receptor beta chains below were found in one sample sequenced in a study of molecular identifiers for immune sequencing clone quantification (dated by TCRdb to about 2018). The library was produced with PCR. This sample was sequenced with a NextSeq 500. The public reads were quality trimmed at Q25 with fastp and then assembled into clones with MiXCR by TCRdb, keeping productive beta chains. Rows merge per CDR3 protein into single entries with the most common DNA and genes. The sample yields tens of thousands of distinct CDR3 sequences; roughly 36% were counted once. The ten top clones hold 3.5% to 4.5% of the sample. The sample consisted of naive CD8+ T cells from blood, with Jurkat cell RNA spiked in. The cell subset or site label, read with the paper, signifies: FACS-sorted CD8+CD4-CCR7+CD45RA+ naive T cells. Every receptor here comes from a human donor in good health. Some libraries in this study had Jurkat cell RNA spiked in.

This clonotype came up a few times. This chain links TRBV6-1 with TRBJ2-7; D perhaps matches TRBD1 (6 bases). The CDR3 spans 18 residues. Germline-derived CDR1 and CDR2 are MNHNS and SASEGT. Trimming removed 5 bases from V and 5 bases from J, with 28 bases in between. CDR3 DNA: TGTGCCAGCAGTCCTCCCGGACAGTGGCAAGTTGGGCTGCACGAGCAGTACTTC. Encoded protein: CASSPPGQWQVGLHEQYF.

The gene calls are TRBV28 and TRBJ2-6, with D perhaps being TRBD1 or TRBD2 (5 bases each). This CDR3 has 16 residues. The ends were cut back, 6 bases at V and 12 bases at J, with 24 bases in the middle. Germline V gene lookup returns CDR1 MDHEN and CDR2 SYDVKM. CDR3 region: CASSQSGIPGTIVLTF. The CDR3 DNA sequence: TGTGCCAGCAGCCAGTCAGGGATCCCCGGGACCATCGTCCTGACTTTC.

In nucleotides, the CDR3 is TGCGCCAGCAGCCAGGGGGACAGGAGGGAAACGCAGTATTTT. This encodes CASSQGDRRETQYF. The chain carries TRBV4-3 and TRBJ2-3; 8 bases are shared with TRBD1. Germline trimming cut 3 bases from V and 9 bases from J; bases unmatched to any gene: 8. This CDR3 has 14 amino acids. In germline, CDR1 is LGHNA, CDR2 YSLEER.

For this clonotype: This may come from a read error, since a much larger clone is one base off. This chain's CDR3 is CAPSAERTDTQYF. The CDR3 DNA follows: TGCGCCCCCTCGGCGGAGCGGACAGATACGCAGTATTTT. This chain uses TRBV5-1 with TRBJ2-3, with D possibly being TRBD2 (5 bases). CDR3 length: 13 residues. Germline V gives CDR1 SGHRS, CDR2 YFSETQ. V shed 10 bases and J shed 3 bases, with 15 bases lying between them.

This clonotype was found many times. The CDR3 loop reads CASSSSGGETQYF. The DNA of the CDR3 is TGTGCCAGCAGCTCCTCCGGGGGAGAGACCCAGTACTTC. The chain links TRBV7-6 to TRBJ2-5; a possible D gene is TRBD2 (6 bases). Germline V gives CDR1 SGHVS, CDR2 FNYEAQ. The CDR3 consists of 13 residues. The germline V and J ends were trimmed by 4 bases and 4 bases, with 10 bases remaining between them.

Many counts were recorded for this clonotype. V usage is TRBV7-9 and J usage is TRBJ2-3; D tentatively reads TRBD1 or TRBD2 (6 bases each). The germline CDR1 and CDR2 sequences are SEHNR and FQNEAQ (reference sequence). The CDR3 totals 16 residues. Deletions cut 4 bases from V and 0 bases from J, with 14 bases between. CDR3 protein: CASSSARGPSTDTQYF. The CDR3 DNA is TGTGCCAGCAGCTCCGCACGGGGGCCTAGCACAGATACGCAGTATTTT.

This chain uses TRBV28 with TRBJ2-3; D unclear. The CDR3 is made up of 14 amino acids. Germline loops: CDR1 MDHEN, CDR2 SYDVKM. Trimming took off 1 base at V and 4 bases at J, with 9 bases between the two ends. The CDR3 DNA sequence: TGTGCCAGCAGTTTATTGTCCCCCCCAGATACGCAGTATTTT. Its translation is CASSLLSPPDTQYF.

As to this clonotype: One junction end does not reproduce the germline sequence, and a read error may be involved. The V gene is TRBV7-2, the J gene TRBJ2-7, with D possibly called TRBD1 or TRBD2 (5 bases each). Germline CDR1 reads SGHTA; CDR2 reads FQGNSA. This CDR3 is built from 13 residues. The CDR3 is CASSSLTDYGQYF. The CDR3 bases are TGTGCCAGCAGCTCCCTGACAGACTACGGGCAGTACTTC.

Comment on this clonotype: Given a much more abundant clone one base away, this may be a read error. J is TRBJ2-2 and V is TRBV5-3; possibly TRBD2 for D (5 bases). TRBV5-3 is an open reading frame, and its role is uncertain. Trimming left V 10 bases short and J 6 bases short, with 13 bases between. This CDR3 is 12 amino acids long. The CDR3: CAGSLRAGELFF. The CDR3 DNA is TGTGCCGGCAGCTTGAGGGCCGGGGAGCTGTTTTTT.

This clonotype was counted a few times. This CDR3 is CASSFWTGGNQETQYF. The CDR3 bases are TGTGCCAGCAGCTTCTGGACAGGGGGCAACCAAGAGACCCAGTACTTC. The genes are TRBV21-1 and TRBJ2-5; the listed D gene, TRBD1, was not tested against the DNA. TRBV21-1 is listed as a pseudogene. The CDR3 length is 16 residues.

The V and J genes are TRBV3-1 and TRBJ2-7, with 9 positions matching TRBD2. CDR1 is LGHDT and CDR2 is YNNKEL in the germline V gene (reference sequence). This CDR3 has 16 amino acids. V shed 6 bases and J 3 bases; nucleotides not matched to a gene: 12. CDR3 nucleotide sequence: TGTGCCAGCAGGGGTCGACTAGCGGACCGCGACTACGAGCAGTACTTC. The encoded protein is CASRGRLADRDYEQYF.

With regard to this clonotype: A junction boundary mismatches the germline segment, possibly from a read error. The J gene is TRBJ1-1, the V gene TRBV20-1; possibly TRBD1 for D (6 bases). Germline lookup yields CDR1 DFQATT and CDR2 SNEGSKA (reference sequence). The CDR3 spans 17 residues. This CDR3 reads CSAWGDIGAPMNTAAFF. DNA for the CDR3: TGCAGTGCTTGGGGGGACATTGGCGCCCCCATGAACACTGCAGCTTTCTTT.

This rearrangement joins TRBV27 to TRBJ2-3; 7 nucleotides line up with TRBD2. This CDR3 region has 16 residues. From germline, CDR1 is MNHEY and CDR2 SMNVEV (reference sequence). Trimming at V came to 0 bases and at J to 2 bases, leaving 5 bases not matched to a gene. DNA of the CDR3: TGTGCCAGCAGTTTATCGGCTAGCGGATTCACAGATACGCAGTATTTT. Its translation: CASSLSASGFTDTQYF.

The CDR3 protein is CASSISWGASYEQYF. The CDR3 coding sequence is TGTGCCAGTAGTATTTCCTGGGGGGCGTCGTACGAGCAGTACTTC. J is TRBJ2-7 and V is TRBV19, with D perhaps matching TRBD1 or TRBD2 (6 bases each). The CDR3 has 15 amino acids. The V gene lost 3 bases and the J gene lost 4 bases, with 16 bases spanning the gap. Germline CDR1 reads LNHDA; CDR2 reads SQIVND (reference sequence).

This clonotype was seen more than once but under ten times. The chain couples TRBV6-5 to TRBJ2-2; a possible D gene is TRBD2 (6 bases). V dropped 2 bases and J dropped 7 bases, with 11 bases sitting between them. This CDR3 is built from 14 residues. Germline V gene data show CDR1 as MNHEY and CDR2 as SVGAGI. This chain's CDR3 is CASSYKGGGGELFF. In DNA form, the CDR3 reads TGTGCCAGCAGTTACAAGGGAGGTGGCGGGGAGCTGTTTTTT.

This clonotype was counted many times. The chain links TRBV28 to TRBJ2-7, with 9 nucleotides matching TRBD1. J gave up 3 bases and V 3 bases, and 6 bases lay outside the gene matches. Per germline, CDR1 MDHEN and CDR2 SYDVKM. The CDR3 extends over 15 amino acids. The CDR3, as DNA: TGTGCCAGCAGTTTCCAACCGGGACAGGGCTACGAGCAGTACTTC. As protein: CASSFQPGQGYEQYF.

This clonotype appeared a few times. The genes are TRBV19 and TRBJ1-5, with D perhaps matching TRBD1 (5 bases). The CDR3 contains 14 residues. CDR1 is LNHDA, CDR2 SQIVND, per germline (reference sequence). V lost 4 bases and J 2 bases, leaving 9 bases between the germline ends. As DNA, the CDR3 is TGTGCCAGTAGTAAAGACAGTGGCAATCAGCCCCAGCATTTT. This translates into CASSKDSGNQPQHF.

Turning to this clonotype: This may arise from a read error, as a much more abundant clone is one base away. This chain links TRBV7-6 with TRBJ2-1, with 10 bases lining up with TRBD2. This CDR3 is built from 14 residues. The germline CDR1 and CDR2 sequences are SGHVS and FNYEAQ. Here the CDR3 reads CACSFTSGENEQFF. In nucleotides, the CDR3 is TGTGCCTGCAGCTTCACTAGCGGGGAGAATGAGCAGTTCTTC.

This clonotype was seen a few times. The V and J genes are TRBV4-1 and TRBJ2-7, with 10 nucleotides matching TRBD1. With V trimmed by 3 bases and J by 4 bases, 9 bases remained unmatched. This CDR3 is built from 16 residues. CDR1 and CDR2 (germline): MGHRA, YSYEKL. The CDR3 coding sequence is TGCGCCAGCAGCCAGATGCCGGGACAGGGGTTTTACGAGCAGTACTTC. This codes for CASSQMPGQGFYEQYF.

There are a few counts of this clonotype. The V and J genes are TRBV29-1 and TRBJ1-3, with D hard to call. There are 13 residues in the CDR3. Germline values: CDR1 SQVTM, CDR2 ANQGSEA. The V end lost 4 bases, the J end lost 4 bases, and 11 bases lay between the germline ends. CDR3 protein: CSVGLGSGNTIYF. In DNA, the CDR3 is TGCAGCGTTGGATTAGGGTCCGGAAACACCATATATTTT.